Shown below are 31 T cell receptor beta chains from a single sample sequenced in a study of cytomegalovirus exposure and HLA in healthy donors. The data were produced by immunoSEQ multiplex PCR, yet TCRdb's version contains in-frame clones alone and is incomplete. The repertoire includes 230,000 or so clones, around 90% of them detected once, and roughly 3% sits in the top ten. The specimen was PBMCs. These receptors were collected from a young woman in good health and CMV-seronegative.

V usage is TRBV20-1 and J usage is TRBJ1-2; D may be TRBD1 (5 bases). Trimming stripped 6 bases from V and 5 bases from J, with 10 bases between. CDR3 length: 11 amino acids. The germline CDR1 and CDR2 sequences are DFQATT and SNEGSKA (reference sequence). CDR3 amino acids: CSADRGYGYTF. The CDR3 DNA sequence: TGCAGTGCCGACCGGGGGTATGGCTACACCTTC.

With regard to this clone: Other DNA sequences in this specimen translate into the identical CDR3. The chain carries TRBV9 and TRBJ2-5; TRBD2 agrees at 7 bases. V was pared by 0 bases and J by 5 bases, with 7 bases of the junction left unmatched. From germline, CDR1 is SGDLS and CDR2 YYNGEE. The CDR3 is made up of 15 amino acids. The CDR3 protein is CASSVAGGLVETQYF. As DNA, the CDR3 is TGTGCCAGCAGCGTAGCGGGGGGTCTAGTGGAGACCCAGTACTTC.

The chain joins TRBV6-1 to TRBJ1-2; TRBD1 matches 8 bases. The V segment lost 5 bases and the J segment 7 bases; nucleotides outside the gene matches: 12. This CDR3 comprises 15 residues. Germline V lookup: CDR1 MNHNS, CDR2 SASEGT. CDR3 in amino acids: CASSPPPGGISGYTF. The CDR3 DNA reads TGTGCCAGCAGTCCCCCCCCAGGGGGCATTAGTGGCTACACCTTC.

The V call is TRBV10-2, the J call TRBJ2-7; a weak D match, TRBD2 (5 bases). CDR3 length equals 15 residues. Germline CDR1 and CDR2: WSHSY and SAAADI. V dropped 2 bases and J dropped 2 bases, with 13 bases sitting between them. CDR3 in amino acids: CASSERLAGPYEQYF. For the CDR3, the DNA is TGCGCCAGCAGTGAGAGGCTAGCAGGTCCCTACGAGCAGTACTTC.

This sequence joins TRBV5-6 and TRBJ1-1, with D uncertain. This CDR3 is built from 14 residues. From germline, CDR1 is SGHDT and CDR2 YYEEEE. The V end was cut by 4 bases, the J end by 5 bases, with 15 bases between. The CDR3 loop reads CASSRGNRRTEAFF. The CDR3 region has the DNA TGTGCCAGCAGCCGAGGTAATCGGAGAACTGAAGCTTTCTTT.

The rearrangement links TRBV19 to TRBJ2-7, with 8 bases that match TRBD1. Trimming took 4 bases from V and 4 from J; bases not matched to a gene: 3. CDR3 length: 13 residues. Germline loops: CDR1 LNHDA, CDR2 SQIVND (reference sequence). In DNA form, the CDR3 reads TGTGCCAGTAGTAACGGACAGGGTTACGAGCAGTACTTC. This sequence encodes CASSNGQGYEQYF.

This rearrangement joins TRBV28 to TRBJ1-3; possibly TRBD1 for D (6 bases). Germline V gives CDR1 MDHEN, CDR2 SYDVKM. The CDR3 is 14 residues long. The germline V and J ends were trimmed by 3 bases and 3 bases, with 9 bases remaining between them. DNA for the CDR3: TGTGCCAGCAGTTTTTCAGGGGTTGGAAACACCATATATTTT. It yields the protein CASSFSGVGNTIYF.

V usage is TRBV19 and J usage is TRBJ2-7; D unclear. This CDR3 contains 13 residues. Germline V gene data show CDR1 as LNHDA and CDR2 as SQIVND (reference sequence). Trimming removed 5 bases from V and 6 bases from J, with 14 bases in between. This chain's CDR3 is CASSPLIQAEQYF. CDR3 DNA: TGTGCCAGTAGTCCGCTCATCCAGGCCGAGCAGTACTTC.

The chain carries TRBV28 and TRBJ2-2; possible D gene TRBD1, 6 bases. The CDR3 covers 15 residues. Germline CDR1 MDHEN, CDR2 SYDVKM. Trimming stripped 5 bases from V and 5 bases from J, with 15 bases between. In DNA form, the CDR3 reads TGTGCCAGCAGTCCCTCTTCCCAGGGGACCGGGGAGCTGTTTTTT. Translating it yields CASSPSSQGTGELFF.

The chain combines TRBV9 with TRBJ2-2, with D possibly TRBD1 on 6 matching bases. V was shortened by 3 bases and J by 7 bases, with 13 bases between the two germline ends. In germline, CDR1 is SGDLS, CDR2 YYNGEE. This CDR3 has 14 amino acids. Here the CDR3 reads CASSARQADGELFF. CDR3 in DNA: TGTGCCAGCAGCGCACGACAGGCGGACGGGGAGCTGTTTTTT.

The chain uses TRBV4-2 and TRBJ2-3; the D is unclear. Trimming took 2 bases from V and 6 from J, leaving 18 bases between them. CDR1 and CDR2 from the germline V gene are LGHNA and YNFKEQ. The CDR3 runs to 16 residues. In DNA form, the CDR3 reads TGTGCCAGCAGCCAATCCCCGGTTCCCTCTGCGGATACGCAGTATTTT. This sequence encodes CASSQSPVPSADTQYF.

The gene calls are TRBV28 and TRBJ1-5; D remains ambiguous. V was trimmed by 3 bases and J by 4 bases, leaving 10 bases between them. Germline values: CDR1 MDHEN, CDR2 SYDVKM. The CDR3 covers 14 residues. CDR3 residues: CASSFPGPNQPQHF. As DNA, the CDR3 is TGTGCCAGCAGTTTCCCCGGTCCAAATCAGCCCCAGCATTTT. Variable domain in full (rest from reference TRBV28 and TRBJ1-5): DVKVTQSSRYLVKRTGEKVFLECVQDMDHENMFWYRQDPGLGLRLIYFSYDVKMKEKGDIPEGYSVSREKKERFSLILESASTNQTSMYLCASSFPGPNQPQHFGDGTRLSIL.

The rearrangement uses TRBV28 and TRBJ2-7; D may be TRBD2 (5 bases). CDR1 and CDR2 from the germline V gene are MDHEN and SYDVKM. The V gene lost 7 bases and the J gene lost 0 bases, with 22 bases spanning the gap. The CDR3 has 17 amino acids. CDR3 coding DNA: TGTGCCAGCACGGGTAGCCCATCGGGGATCCACTCCTACGAGCAGTACTTC. It codes for CASTGSPSGIHSYEQYF.

Ten or more counts support this clone. This specimen includes other DNA sequences encoding the same CDR3. The genes are TRBV19 and TRBJ2-7; possible D gene TRBD2, 5 bases. The length of the CDR3 is 12 residues. Germline CDR1 is LNHDA and CDR2 is SQIVND (reference sequence). Trimming stripped 8 bases from V and 1 base from J, with 9 bases between. Written as DNA, the CDR3 is TGTGCCAGTGGCCGGGGATCCTACGAGCAGTACTTC. Residues: CASGRGSYEQYF. The full variable domain, rest sourced from reference TRBV19 and TRBJ2-7, is DGGITQSPKYLFRKEGQNVTLSCEQNLNHDAMYWYRQDPGQGLRLIYYSQIVNDFQKGDIAEGYSVSREKKESFPLTVTSAQKNPTAFYLCASGRGSYEQYFGPGTRLTVT.

The rearrangement joins TRBV6-1 to TRBJ2-1; 8 positions agree with TRBD2. Germline V gene lookup returns CDR1 MNHNS and CDR2 SASEGT. After removal of 4 bases from V and 4 bases from J, the junction contained 9 bases not matched to a gene. The CDR3 loop spans 16 amino acids. CDR3 sequence: CASSVWLGGRYNEQFF. CDR3 nucleotide sequence: TGTGCCAGCAGTGTGTGGCTTGGCGGGAGGTACAATGAGCAGTTCTTC.

The gene calls are TRBV5-4 and TRBJ2-1, with D perhaps TRBD2 (6 bases). The CDR3 runs 13 residues. CDR1 is SGHNT, CDR2 YYREEE, per germline (reference sequence). Trimming stripped 4 bases from V and 5 bases from J, with 10 bases between. Written as DNA, the CDR3 is TGTGCCAGCAGCACGGGACTTAACAATGAGCAGTTCTTC. This codes for CASSTGLNNEQFF.

The chain recombines TRBV7-9 with TRBJ1-2; D possibly corresponds to TRBD1 (6 bases). Trimming removed 0 bases at V and 2 bases at J, with 13 bases between. Germline assignment: CDR1 SEHNR and CDR2 FQNEAQ (reference sequence). This CDR3 spans 16 amino acids. CDR3: CASSLAQGIQNYGYTF. The DNA for the CDR3 is TGTGCCAGCAGCTTAGCGCAGGGGATCCAGAACTATGGCTACACCTTC.

The chain couples TRBV5-1 to TRBJ2-5; D not certain. The CDR3 runs 12 residues. Trimming pared 1 base from V and 3 bases from J, leaving 4 bases between. The germline V gene has CDR1 SGHRS and CDR2 YFSETQ. The CDR3 protein is CASSLSEETQYF. In DNA form, the CDR3 reads TGCGCCAGCAGCTTGTCGGAAGAGACCCAGTACTTC.

This chain joins TRBV4-1 and TRBJ2-7; D possibly corresponds to TRBD1 (5 bases). The ends were cut back, 5 bases at V and 3 bases at J, with 14 bases in the middle. The germline gives CDR1 MGHRA, CDR2 YSYEKL. CDR3 length: 14 residues. CDR3 nucleotides: TGCGCCAGCAGCGCTTGGCAGGGATACTACGAGCAGTACTTC. Translating gives CASSAWQGYYEQYF.

The CDR3 here is CASSPVGSNGYTF. CDR3 nucleotides: TGTGCCAGCAGCCCCGTTGGGAGCAATGGCTACACCTTC. The J gene is TRBJ1-2, the V gene TRBV5-4; D remains ambiguous. The V gene lost 4 bases and the J gene lost 6 bases, with 13 bases spanning the gap. Looked up from germline, CDR1 is SGHNT and CDR2 is YYREEE (reference sequence). CDR3 length: 13 amino acids.

The chain links TRBV4-1 to TRBJ2-7; 9 bases agree with TRBD2. The CDR3 spans 15 residues. Germline trimming cut 0 bases from V and 6 bases from J; bases unmatched to any gene: 6. Germline lookup yields CDR1 MGHRA and CDR2 YSYEKL. The CDR3 DNA reads TGCGCCAGCAGCCAAGAGGCTAGCGGGGTGTCCGAGCAGTACTTC. Protein: CASSQEASGVSEQYF.

The chain joins TRBV19 to TRBJ2-1; tentatively, D is TRBD1 (6 bases). Germline V gene lookup returns CDR1 LNHDA and CDR2 SQIVND (reference sequence). The CDR3 is made up of 13 amino acids. V was shortened by 10 bases and J by 4 bases, with 14 bases between the two germline ends. For the CDR3, the DNA is TGTGCCACAACGGACAGAGATTACAATGAGCAGTTCTTC. Amino acid sequence: CATTDRDYNEQFF.

This clone was recorded a few times. The chain links TRBV6-1 to TRBJ2-5, with 9 positions matching TRBD2. Germline V gives CDR1 MNHNS, CDR2 SASEGT. The CDR3 runs to 13 residues. With V trimmed by 3 bases and J by 6 bases, 2 bases remained unmatched. CDR3 coding DNA: TGTGCCAGCAGTGATAGCGGGAGAAAGACCCAGTACTTC. This encodes CASSDSGRKTQYF.

The chain uses TRBV7-2 and TRBJ2-1, with TRBD2 matching 9 bases. This CDR3 region has 16 residues. V lost 5 bases and J lost 9; bases outside the gene matches: 14. Germline lookup yields CDR1 SGHTA and CDR2 FQGNSA. The CDR3 bases are TGTGCCAGCAGCCCTGGGCGTGGCGGGAGGGCCCTTGAGCAGTTCTTC. It encodes CASSPGRGGRALEQFF.

The J gene is TRBJ2-3, the V gene TRBV19; 11 bases are shared with TRBD2. CDR1 and CDR2 (germline): LNHDA, SQIVND (reference sequence). Trimming at V came to 6 bases and at J to 5 bases, leaving 7 bases not matched to a gene. The CDR3 contains 15 residues. Written as DNA, the CDR3 is TGTGCCAGTAGCCGAGGGACTAGCGGTTTAGATACGCAGTATTTT. Its protein is CASSRGTSGLDTQYF.

The chain combines TRBV20-1 with TRBJ1-3, with D unresolved. This CDR3 is built from 11 residues. From germline, CDR1 is DFQATT and CDR2 SNEGSKA (reference sequence). The V gene lost 5 bases and the J gene lost 0 bases, with 2 bases spanning the gap. The DNA of the CDR3 is TGCAGTGCTTACTCTGGAAACACCATATATTTT. Translating gives CSAYSGNTIYF.

This chain joins TRBV6-4 and TRBJ2-1, with D perhaps matching TRBD1 (6 bases). V was shortened by 4 bases and J by 9 bases, with 16 bases between the two germline ends. Per the germline V gene, CDR1 is MRHNA and CDR2 is SNTAGT. The CDR3 runs to 14 residues. CDR3 in DNA: TGTGCCAGCAGTGGGGACAAGGACCTGGGTGAGCAGTTCTTC. Translating it yields CASSGDKDLGEQFF.

This chain connects TRBV10-3 to TRBJ2-2; TRBD1 agrees at 7 bases. With 10 bases clipped from V and 5 bases from J, the junction kept 10 bases outside the gene matches. The CDR3 covers 14 residues. Germline V gene sequence: CDR1 ENHRY, CDR2 SYGVKD. Here the CDR3 DNA reads TGTGCCACCTCTACCGGGACAGAGACCGGGGAGCTGTTTTTT. Its translation: CATSTGTETGELFF.

The chain carries TRBV5-1 and TRBJ2-1; the match to TRBD2 covers 13 bases. The trim removed 2 bases at V and 8 bases at J, leaving 10 bases unmatched. Germline CDR1 and CDR2: SGHRS and YFSETQ. CDR3 length equals 17 residues. The CDR3 bases are TGCGCCAGCAGCTTAAGTACTAGCGGGAGGGCCGTCGATGAGCAGTTCTTC. Its protein is CASSLSTSGRAVDEQFF.

V is TRBV28 and J is TRBJ2-7; 10 nucleotides align to TRBD1. V lost 1 base to trimming and J lost 5 bases; unmatched junction nucleotides: 5. This CDR3 region has 15 residues. Germline CDR1 reads MDHEN; CDR2 reads SYDVKM. CDR3 sequence (DNA): TGTGCCAGCAGTTTATCGACAGGGGGCATGGACGAGCAGTACTTC. It encodes CASSLSTGGMDEQYF.

The chain joins TRBV2 to TRBJ1-1, with D uncertain. With 7 bases removed from V and 0 bases from J, the gap between germline ends came to 9 bases. The CDR3 runs to 13 residues. Per germline, CDR1 SNHLY and CDR2 FYNNEI. The CDR3 loop reads CASNGGLNTEAFF. CDR3 bases: TGTGCCAGCAACGGCGGATTGAACACTGAAGCTTTCTTT.